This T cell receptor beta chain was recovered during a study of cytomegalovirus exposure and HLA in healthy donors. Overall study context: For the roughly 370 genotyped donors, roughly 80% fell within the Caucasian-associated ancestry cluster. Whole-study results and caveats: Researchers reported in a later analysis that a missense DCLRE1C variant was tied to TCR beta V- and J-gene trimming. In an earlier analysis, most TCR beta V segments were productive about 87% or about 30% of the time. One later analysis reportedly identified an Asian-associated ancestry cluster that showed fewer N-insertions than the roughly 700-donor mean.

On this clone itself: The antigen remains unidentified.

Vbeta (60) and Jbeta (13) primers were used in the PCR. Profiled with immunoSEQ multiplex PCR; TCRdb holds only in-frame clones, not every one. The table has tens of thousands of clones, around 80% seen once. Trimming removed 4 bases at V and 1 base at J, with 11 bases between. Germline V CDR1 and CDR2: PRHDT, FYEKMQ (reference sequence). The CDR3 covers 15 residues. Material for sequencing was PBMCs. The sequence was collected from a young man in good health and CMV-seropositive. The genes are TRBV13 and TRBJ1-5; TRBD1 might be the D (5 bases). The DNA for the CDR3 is TGTGCCAGCAGCTCCAGGGATCGGAGCAATCAGCCCCAGCATTTT. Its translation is CASSSRDRSNQPQHF.